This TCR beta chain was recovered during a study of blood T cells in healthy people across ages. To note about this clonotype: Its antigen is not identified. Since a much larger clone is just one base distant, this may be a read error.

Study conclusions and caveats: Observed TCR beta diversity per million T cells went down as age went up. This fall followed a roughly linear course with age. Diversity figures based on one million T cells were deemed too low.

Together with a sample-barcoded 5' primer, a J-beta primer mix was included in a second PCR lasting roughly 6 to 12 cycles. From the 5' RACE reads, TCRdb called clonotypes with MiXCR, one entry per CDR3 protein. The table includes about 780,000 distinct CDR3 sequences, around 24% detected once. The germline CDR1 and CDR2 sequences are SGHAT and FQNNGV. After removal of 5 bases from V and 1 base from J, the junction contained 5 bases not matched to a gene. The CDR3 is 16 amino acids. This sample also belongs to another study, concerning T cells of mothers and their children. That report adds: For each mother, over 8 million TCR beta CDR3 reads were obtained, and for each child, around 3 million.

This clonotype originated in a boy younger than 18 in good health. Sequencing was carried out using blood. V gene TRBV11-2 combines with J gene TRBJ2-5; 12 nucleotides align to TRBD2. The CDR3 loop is CASSPGLAGFQETQYF. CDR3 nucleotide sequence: TGTGCCAGCAGCCCAGGACTAGCGGGGTTCCAAGAGACCCAGTACTTC.